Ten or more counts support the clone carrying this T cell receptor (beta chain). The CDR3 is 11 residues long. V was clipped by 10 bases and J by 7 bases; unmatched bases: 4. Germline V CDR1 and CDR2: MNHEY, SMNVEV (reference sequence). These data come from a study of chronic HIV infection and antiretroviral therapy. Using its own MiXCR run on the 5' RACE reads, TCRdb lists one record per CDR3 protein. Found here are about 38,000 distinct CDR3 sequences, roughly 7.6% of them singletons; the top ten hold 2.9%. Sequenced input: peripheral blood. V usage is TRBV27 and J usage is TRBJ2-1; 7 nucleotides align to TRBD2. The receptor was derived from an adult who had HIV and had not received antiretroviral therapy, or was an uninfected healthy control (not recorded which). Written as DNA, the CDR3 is TGTGCCACCGATAGCGGGAATGAGCAGTTCTTC. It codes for CATDSGNEQFF.